Listed here is a single T cell receptor (beta chain). The data derive from a study of radiation and T cells in renal cell carcinoma. Time point: baseline pretreatment blood. The treatment is: 15 Gy SBRT to primary tumor, nephrectomy 4 weeks later. Method: immunoSEQ multiplex PCR; TCRdb's copy keeps in-frame clones and lacks some. In the table there are just over 95,000 clones, 65% to 90% of which are singletons. The CDR3 is 13 amino acids. CDR1 is SNHLY, CDR2 FYNNEI, per germline. The ends lost 4 bases at V and 2 bases at J; junction bases unmatched: 1. The rearrangement uses TRBV2 and TRBJ1-2; 7 positions match TRBD1. The material sequenced was blood, taken from a patient whose treatment included radiotherapy and nephrectomy. The sequence derives from a man in his forties or fifties with renal cell carcinoma. CDR3 loop: CASSVGQNYGYTF. The CDR3 bases are TGTGCCAGCAGTGTGGGACAGAACTATGGCTACACCTTC.